Below, 22 T cell receptor beta chains from the same sample are listed, as sequenced in a study of regulatory T cells in long-lasting Graves disease. To make TCR beta libraries, researchers used iRepertoire HTBI primers and Arm-PCR of CDR3 regions. Each CDR3 protein gets one entry after TCRdb re-called the multiplex PCR reads with MiXCR. The data hold some 400,000 distinct CDR3 sequences, with about 15% observed a single time. This sample's time point: newly diagnosed GD, antithyroid drugs for less than 3 months. Scientists built the TCR library using RNA that was extracted from PBMCs. This same sample was also taken into another study, of T cells in Graves' hyperthyroidism and ophthalmopathy.

The source was peripheral blood mononuclear cells (PBMCs), collected at new diagnosis, from a patient treated with antithyroid drugs. These receptors all come from a woman between 25 and 40 years old with Graves disease.

This clonotype was picked up many times. V usage is TRBV18 and J usage is TRBJ2-3, with TRBD2 matching over 9 bases. This CDR3 contains 15 residues. The germline CDR1 and CDR2 sequences are KGHSH and LQKENI. V trimming: 2 bases; J trimming: 1 base; junction bases outside the gene matches: 1. The CDR3 sequence: CASSPASGGTDTQYF. CDR3 coding DNA: TGTGCCAGCTCACCAGCTAGCGGGGGCACAGATACGCAGTATTTT.

The chain joins TRBV20-1 to TRBJ2-4, with 7 nucleotides matching TRBD2. Germline CDR1 DFQATT, CDR2 SNEGSKA (reference sequence). V shed 3 bases and J 3 bases; nucleotides not matched to a gene: 8. The CDR3 length is 15 residues. In DNA form, the CDR3 reads TGCAGTGCTAGGGCGGGAGAGGGGATCAAAAACATTCAGTACTTC. Its translation is CSARAGEGIKNIQYF.

This clonotype was found many times. V gene TRBV7-3 combines with J gene TRBJ2-2, with 14 positions matching TRBD2. V lost 2 bases and J lost 7; bases outside the gene matches: 3. This CDR3 has 16 residues. Germline V gene data show CDR1 as SGHTA and CDR2 as FQGTGA. In DNA form, the CDR3 reads TGTGCCAGCAGCTTATCTGGGACTAGCGGGGGCGGGGAGCTGTTTTTT. This sequence encodes CASSLSGTSGGGELFF.

This clonotype was detected ten times or more. The V and J genes are TRBV12-3 or TRBV12-4 and TRBJ1-1; D remains unclear. V was clipped by 6 bases and J by 1 base, with 9 bases between them. This CDR3 spans 13 amino acids. For the CDR3, the DNA is TGTGCCAGCAGCCAACACCGGAACACTGAAGCTTTCTTT. Protein product: CASSQHRNTEAFF.

This clonotype was seen many times. J is TRBJ2-3 and V is TRBV30, with 13 bases fitting TRBD2. V shed 2 bases and J 6 bases; nucleotides not matched to a gene: 8. CDR3 size: 16 residues. Germline CDR1 and CDR2: GTSNPN and SVGIG (reference sequence). In DNA, the CDR3 is TGTGCCTGGAGTCTGCCGGGACTAGCGGGATGGGATACGCAGTATTTT. Protein: CAWSLPGLAGWDTQYF.

This clonotype has at least ten counts. The chain couples TRBV28 to TRBJ2-5; D might be TRBD1 (5 bases). The V gene lost 7 bases and the J gene lost 4 bases, with 7 bases spanning the gap. The CDR3 sequence is 11 residues long. Germline loops: CDR1 MDHEN, CDR2 SYDVKM. The CDR3 DNA reads as TGTGCCAGCACCCAGGGAGAGACCCAGTACTTC. Translating gives CASTQGETQYF.

The chain couples TRBV20-1 to TRBJ2-1; D may be TRBD2 (7 bases). The CDR3 covers 13 residues. Trimming removed 5 bases from V and 3 bases from J, with 11 bases in between. CDR1 is DFQATT, CDR2 SNEGSKA, per germline (reference sequence). The CDR3 loop is CSAGGGLYNEQFF. In DNA form, the CDR3 reads TGCAGTGCTGGGGGGGGCCTCTACAATGAGCAGTTCTTC.

This clonotype was detected a few times. V is TRBV4-1 and J is TRBJ2-1, with a tentative D call TRBD1 (7 bases). The V end was cut by 0 bases, the J end by 0 bases, with 12 bases between. Germline CDR1 is MGHRA and CDR2 is YSYEKL. CDR3 length: 17 amino acids. In DNA, the CDR3 is TGCGCCAGCAGCCAAGATCGGAGGGGGCACTCCTACAATGAGCAGTTCTTC. It codes for CASSQDRRGHSYNEQFF.

A few counts support this clonotype. The genes are TRBV19 and TRBJ1-4; 10 positions agree with TRBD1. Germline CDR1 and CDR2: LNHDA and SQIVND (reference sequence). The V segment lost 11 bases and the J segment 10 bases; nucleotides outside the gene matches: 10. There are 13 residues in the CDR3. This CDR3 is CAPPPGQGGKLFF. The CDR3 coding sequence is TGTGCCCCTCCCCCCGGACAGGGGGGAAAACTGTTTTTT. Together with reference TRBV19 and TRBJ1-4, the CDR3 gives the full variable domain: DGGITQSPKYLFRKEGQNVTLSCEQNLNHDAMYWYRQDPGQGLRLIYYSQIVNDFQKGDIAEGYSVSREKKESFPLTVTSAQKNPTAFYLCAPPPGQGGKLFFGSGTQLSVL.

This clonotype appeared many times. This chain uses TRBV28 with TRBJ1-2; 7 bases agree with TRBD1. Unmatched junction bases numbered 9, after V lost 4 bases and J lost 7 bases. Germline CDR1 reads MDHEN; CDR2 reads SYDVKM. The CDR3 is 14 amino acids. CDR3 sequence reads: CASSYPRGRSGYTF. In DNA form, the CDR3 reads TGTGCCAGCAGTTATCCTAGGGGGCGTAGTGGCTACACCTTC.

This clonotype has just a few counts. The J gene is TRBJ1-3, the V gene TRBV30; 7 bases map to TRBD1. The J segment lost 4 bases and the V segment lost 1 base, leaving 10 bases of the junction unmatched. There are 16 residues in the CDR3. Per germline, CDR1 GTSNPN and CDR2 SVGIG (reference sequence). The CDR3 sequence is CAWSAPGGRLGNTIYF. The CDR3 DNA sequence: TGTGCCTGGAGTGCCCCAGGGGGTCGGCTGGGAAACACCATATATTTT.

This clonotype came up many times. The chain recombines TRBV2 with TRBJ1-1, with 7 bases fitting TRBD1. Germline CDR1 SNHLY, CDR2 FYNNEI. This CDR3 has 17 residues. Germline trimming cut 2 bases from V and 3 bases from J; bases unmatched to any gene: 12. The CDR3 reads CASSESGHRGEYTEAFF. Written as DNA, the CDR3 is TGTGCCAGCAGTGAATCGGGGCACAGGGGAGAATACACTGAAGCTTTCTTT.

This clonotype occurred many times. This CDR3 is CASDQDAGRDQPQHF. Written as DNA, the CDR3 is TGTGCCAGCGACCAAGACGCAGGGAGGGATCAGCCCCAGCATTTT. This chain links TRBV2 with TRBJ1-5; D may be TRBD1 (5 bases). V was trimmed by 8 bases and J by 5 bases, leaving 19 bases between them. This CDR3 contains 15 residues. Per the germline V gene, CDR1 is SNHLY and CDR2 is FYNNEI.

The table lists this clonotype with many counts. The J gene is TRBJ1-5, the V gene TRBV2, with 7 nucleotides matching TRBD1. The CDR3 length is 13 residues. The germline V gene has CDR1 SNHLY and CDR2 FYNNEI. The junction had 4 bases not matched to a gene; V was cut back by 6 bases and J by 5 bases. CDR3 region: CASSDRVYQPQHF. CDR3 bases: TGTGCCAGCAGCGACAGGGTTTATCAGCCCCAGCATTTT.

V is TRBV27 and J is TRBJ2-5; the D gene is possibly TRBD2 (6 bases). The germline CDR1 and CDR2 sequences are MNHEY and SMNVEV (reference sequence). V was clipped by 1 base and J by 1 base, with 10 bases between them. The CDR3 has 15 amino acids. For the CDR3, the DNA is TGTGCCAGCAGTTTATTTGGCGGGATCCAAGAGACCCAGTACTTC. This codes for CASSLFGGIQETQYF.

The rearrangement links TRBV15 to TRBJ1-1; D remains ambiguous. The V end was cut by 1 base, the J end by 3 bases, with 9 bases between. Germline lookup yields CDR1 LNHNV and CDR2 YYDKDF (reference sequence). The CDR3 runs 14 residues. The chain's CDR3 is CATSRGGVDTEAFF. The CDR3 coding sequence is TGTGCCACCAGCAGAGGGGGAGTGGACACTGAAGCTTTCTTT.

This clonotype occurred many times. The chain joins TRBV6-5 to TRBJ2-3, with D unclear. Per the germline V gene, CDR1 is MNHEY and CDR2 is SVGAGI. V lost 4 bases and J 2 bases, leaving 7 bases between the germline ends. The CDR3 totals 13 residues. In nucleotides, the CDR3 is TGTGCCAGCAGTTCTTCCATCACAGATACGCAGTATTTT. It specifies CASSSSITDTQYF.

The sample holds a few counts of this clonotype. J is TRBJ2-7 and V is TRBV6-1; 8 nucleotides match TRBD1. This CDR3 region has 15 residues. J gave up 0 bases and V 4 bases, and 5 bases lay outside the gene matches. Germline V gene data show CDR1 as MNHNS and CDR2 as SASEGT. CDR3 sequence reads: CASSGRDRTSYEQYF. In nucleotides, the CDR3 is TGTGCCAGCAGTGGACGGGACAGGACCTCCTACGAGCAGTACTTC.

The sample holds many counts of this clonotype. The chain couples TRBV7-9 to TRBJ2-3, with D maybe TRBD2 (6 bases). This CDR3 is built from 17 residues. Germline V gene data show CDR1 as SEHNR and CDR2 as FQNEAQ (reference sequence). Trimming pared 2 bases from V and 6 bases from J, leaving 21 bases between. The CDR3 here is CASSLQNVGGLWDTQYF. DNA for the CDR3: TGTGCCAGCAGCTTACAAAATGTGGGAGGACTTTGGGATACGCAGTATTTT.

This clonotype was counted a few times. CDR3 nucleotide sequence: TGTGCCAGCAGCCTCCCCGACAATGAGCAGTTCTTC. Protein sequence: CASSLPDNEQFF. This chain joins TRBV7-3 and TRBJ2-1, with D unresolved. The ends were cut back, 5 bases at V and 5 bases at J, with 7 bases in the middle. This CDR3 spans 12 amino acids. CDR1 is SGHTA and CDR2 is FQGTGA in the germline V gene.

This clonotype was observed at least ten times. The genes are TRBV20-1 and TRBJ2-1; 9 bases align to TRBD2. Germline-derived CDR1 and CDR2 are DFQATT and SNEGSKA (reference sequence). CDR3 size: 14 residues. Trimming cost V 6 bases and J 7 bases; bases outside gene matches: 10. The CDR3 reads CSAEGGLAQNEQFF. CDR3 sequence (DNA): TGCAGTGCCGAAGGAGGACTAGCGCAGAATGAGCAGTTCTTC.

Of note for this clonotype: Possible read error: a much larger clone is one base away. This chain links TRBV2 with TRBJ2-7; perhaps TRBD2 as D (7 bases). The CDR3 sequence is 19 residues long. The germline V gene has CDR1 SNHLY and CDR2 FYNNEI. V was pared by 2 bases and J by 7 bases, with 30 bases between. CDR3 region: CASSERGGGGIPFLGEQYF. The DNA of the CDR3 is TGTGCCAGCAGTGAAAGGGGGGGTGGCGGGATTCCATTTCTTGGTGAGCAGTACTTC.